The rows below give T cell receptor beta chains drawn from one sample of a study of blood T cell repertoires in COVID-19. This table comes from immunoSEQ multiplex PCR, and its TCRdb copy is limited to in-frame clones, with some not included. The profile covers under 250,000 clones, with 75% to 85% appearing a single time and 13% taken by the ten largest. Material: peripheral blood. The receptors shown here come from a human donor in a cohort sampled during active COVID-19. The conserved cysteine and the conserved F or W are not part of the CDR3 here. The D gene is left open where the match is weak.

v_gene,j_gene,d_gene,CDR3aa
TRBV5-1,TRBJ2-2,NA,ASSPQPDNGELF
TRBV29-1,TRBJ2-1,TRBD2,SVPGSSGRNEQF
TRBV19,TRBJ1-4,TRBD1,ASSTSPGTGEKLF
TRBV30,TRBJ2-1,NA,AWSLAVEQF
TRBV19,TRBJ1-1,NA,ASIDASGNTEAF
TRBV7-9,TRBJ1-3,NA,ASSYATAPGGNTIY
TRBV12-3/TRBV12-4,TRBJ2-2,NA,ASSQTSTGELF
TRBV28,TRBJ2-7,NA,ASSLLAYEQY
TRBV28,TRBJ1-6,TRBD1,ASSLYSQGLSNSPLH
TRBV9,TRBJ2-7,NA,ASSPKYGAYEQY
TRBV28,TRBJ2-2,TRBD2,ASSSPGLAGTGELF
TRBV4-2,TRBJ2-3,TRBD2,ASSQEASGSMTDTQY
TRBV3-1/TRBV3-2,TRBJ2-7,TRBD2,ASSQRAGGSYEQY
TRBV6-6,TRBJ1-1,NA,ASSYWGRPNTEAF
TRBV12-3/TRBV12-4,TRBJ2-1,NA,ASSFLENEQF
TRBV28,TRBJ2-1,TRBD1,ASSSTGGYNEQF
TRBV6-6,TRBJ1-3,TRBD1,ASSRQGLVSGNTIY
TRBV6-6,TRBJ1-6,TRBD1,ASRLPGQGVYSPLH
TRBV5-1,TRBJ1-1,NA,ASSTRLSDTEAF
TRBV27,TRBJ1-2,TRBD1,ASSPDRVRYGYT
TRBV2,TRBJ2-7,NA,ASSTSGEQY
TRBV5-5,TRBJ1-2,TRBD1,ASSLQRQGGHGYT
TRBV3-1/TRBV3-2,TRBJ1-1,TRBD1,ASSLAITGELAF
TRBV7-2,TRBJ1-4,TRBD1,ASSTHRGRVGEKLF
TRBV28,TRBJ1-6,TRBD1,ASSLRQGGSPLH
TRBV27,TRBJ2-3,NA,ASSPNWGGRGTDTQY
TRBV24-1,TRBJ2-6,NA,ATSDLGRSDYSNSGANVLT
TRBV6-5,TRBJ1-2,TRBD1,ASSYLGQVERGYT
TRBV3-1/TRBV3-2,TRBJ2-7,TRBD2,ASSLSSGGSYEQY
TRBV27,TRBJ2-5,TRBD1,ASRAKTGTGGRETQY
TRBV28,TRBJ2-5,NA,ASRPGGQETQY
TRBV5-5,TRBJ1-3,NA,ASSLLTALNTIY
TRBV28,TRBJ1-1,NA,ASRSVRGGHAEAF
TRBV7-9,TRBJ2-1,TRBD2,ASRHGLASNEQF
TRBV19,TRBJ1-1,TRBD1,ASSIRQGGTEAF
TRBV11-2,TRBJ2-1,NA,ASSLRQSSYNEQF
TRBV7-9,TRBJ1-1,NA,ASSLTPVEAF
TRBV9,TRBJ1-3,NA,ASSTQGNSGNTIY
TRBV27,TRBJ2-3,TRBD2,ASSFFHSGTSGRWDTDTQY
TRBV28,TRBJ2-3,TRBD2,AREGLAGEGDTQY
TRBV2,TRBJ2-6,TRBD1,ASSIRGSGANVLT
TRBV4-1,TRBJ1-1,NA,ASSQQGSTEAF
TRBV5-4,TRBJ2-7,TRBD2,ASSPSGSYEQY
TRBV11-2,TRBJ2-5,NA,ASGRGSPDFQETQY
TRBV9,TRBJ1-1,NA,ASSVRGNTEAF
TRBV19,TRBJ2-5,TRBD2,ASSISTGLAGGETQY
TRBV7-9,TRBJ1-3,TRBD1,ASSLGMVQGSGNTIY
TRBV28,TRBJ2-1,TRBD2,ASSTFGTSGIYEQF
TRBV6-5,TRBJ2-7,NA,ASSYYSGSEQY
TRBV6-2/TRBV6-3,TRBJ2-7,NA,ASSYSPFREASYEQY
TRBV3-1/TRBV3-2,TRBJ2-1,TRBD1,ASSRETGGEYNEQF
TRBV5-1,TRBJ1-1,NA,ASSPEGVLNTEAF
TRBV19,TRBJ1-5,NA,ASVRDWWRGNQPQH
TRBV11-2,TRBJ2-3,NA,ASCHRTDVDTQY
TRBV5-1,TRBJ2-1,NA,ASSLVAGLGEQF
TRBV7-2,TRBJ2-7,TRBD2,ASSLVTPLGSGSTHEQY
TRBV6-1,TRBJ2-5,NA,ASSEVGRTQY
TRBV21-1,TRBJ2-7,NA,ASSAQTRDGSYEQY
TRBV7-9,TRBJ2-7,NA,ASTVRDTMSEQY
TRBV7-2,TRBJ2-7,TRBD1,ASSFTGTGRYEQY